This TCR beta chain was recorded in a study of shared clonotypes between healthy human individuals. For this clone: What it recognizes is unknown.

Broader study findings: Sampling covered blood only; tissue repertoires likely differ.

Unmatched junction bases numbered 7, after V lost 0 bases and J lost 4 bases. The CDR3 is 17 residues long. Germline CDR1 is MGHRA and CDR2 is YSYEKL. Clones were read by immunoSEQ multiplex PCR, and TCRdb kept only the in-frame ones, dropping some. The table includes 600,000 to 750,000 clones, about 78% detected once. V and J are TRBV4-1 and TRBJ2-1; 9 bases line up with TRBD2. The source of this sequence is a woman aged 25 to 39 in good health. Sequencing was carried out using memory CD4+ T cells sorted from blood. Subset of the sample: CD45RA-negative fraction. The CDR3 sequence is CASSQEASGAFYNEQFF. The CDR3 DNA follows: TGCGCCAGCAGCCAAGAGGCTAGCGGGGCATTTTACAATGAGCAGTTCTTC.